This T cell receptor beta chain was captured by sequencing in a study of T cells after yellow fever vaccination. Study results and caveats: Booster samples showed a return of most primary-vaccination clones (around 95% CD4, about 85% CD8). Though it reached lower strength, the secondary response hit its peak faster, day 5 versus 15. Although most clonotypes did not, a small share appeared in both CD4 and CD8 compartments.

The CDR3 consists of 14 residues. A process of 5'RACE template switching, which added a universal primer site and UMIs, was used to make TCR cDNA. TCRdb reprocessed the 5' RACE reads with MiXCR, giving one entry per CDR3 protein. The table shows hundreds of thousands of distinct CDR3 sequences, with about 3.5% occurring only once. To note about this clonotype: Its matching antigen is unknown.

The chain uses TRBV21-1 and TRBJ2-2; the table's D call, TRBD1, has no DNA check behind it. TRBV21-1 is tagged as a pseudogene. The sample consisted of PBMCs, taken on the day of the yellow fever booster vaccination. This receptor was obtained from a man aged 18-30 years who received the YFV17D yellow fever vaccine. CDR3 nucleotides: TGTGCCAGTAGGAGACAGGAGAACACCGGGGAGCTGTTTTTT. Translated, it gives CASRRQENTGELFF.